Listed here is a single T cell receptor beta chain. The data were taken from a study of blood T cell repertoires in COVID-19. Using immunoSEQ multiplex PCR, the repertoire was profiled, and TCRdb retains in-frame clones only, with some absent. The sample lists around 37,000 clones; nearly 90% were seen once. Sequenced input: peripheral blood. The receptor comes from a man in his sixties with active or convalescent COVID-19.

Written as DNA, the CDR3 is TGTGCCAGCAGCAAGAGACAGGGAAGCACAGATACGCAGTATTTT. It translates to CASSKRQGSTDTQYF. The V call is TRBV7-9, the J call TRBJ2-3; 7 bases agree with TRBD1. Per germline, CDR1 SEHNR and CDR2 FQNEAQ (reference sequence). J was trimmed by 0 bases and V by 5 bases; bases with no gene match: 5. The CDR3 loop spans 15 amino acids. Together with reference TRBV7-9 and TRBJ2-3, the CDR3 gives the full variable domain: DTGVSQNPRHKITKRGQNVTFRCDPISEHNRLYWYRQTLGQGPEFLTYFQNEAQLEKSRLLSDRFSAERPKGSFSTLEIQRTEQGDSAMYLCASSKRQGSTDTQYFGPGTRLTVL.